This passage covers 27 T cell receptor beta chains from one sample sequenced in a study of OX40 agonist ivuxolimab in advanced cancers. Clones were read by immunoSEQ multiplex PCR, and TCRdb kept only the in-frame ones, dropping some. The sample lists around 130,000 clones, approximately 92% seen once, with roughly 0.15% in the top ten. This material consisted of CD4+ or CD8+ T cells sorted from blood, taken in a trial of the OX40 agonist ivuxolimab. These receptor sequences come from an adult with an advanced solid tumor such as melanoma, head and neck, liver or kidney cancer.

V is TRBV10-3 and J is TRBJ1-1; 8 bases are shared with TRBD1. V was clipped by 6 bases and J by 4 bases; unmatched bases: 7. Germline V gene lookup returns CDR1 ENHRY and CDR2 SYGVKD. The CDR3 totals 14 residues. CDR3 in DNA: TGTGCCATCAGGCAGACAGGGGAGGGCACTGAAGCTTTCTTT. Translating it yields CAIRQTGEGTEAFF.

The chain combines TRBV28 with TRBJ1-5; the D is unclear. The CDR3 has 16 residues. Germline lookup yields CDR1 MDHEN and CDR2 SYDVKM. V was clipped by 2 bases and J by 2 bases, with 13 bases between them. CDR3 loop: CASSLKKWYGNQPQHF. CDR3 sequence (DNA): TGTGCCAGCAGTTTAAAGAAGTGGTATGGCAATCAGCCCCAGCATTTT. Supplemented by reference TRBV28 and TRBJ1-5, the full variable domain reads DVKVTQSSRYLVKRTGEKVFLECVQDMDHENMFWYRQDPGLGLRLIYFSYDVKMKEKGDIPEGYSVSREKKERFSLILESASTNQTSMYLCASSLKKWYGNQPQHFGDGTRLSIL.

This clone appeared a single time. The J gene is TRBJ1-5, the V gene TRBV5-8, with 7 bases matching TRBD1. CDR3 size: 13 residues. J was trimmed by 4 bases and V by 5 bases; bases with no gene match: 3. Per the germline V gene, CDR1 is SGHTS and CDR2 is YDEGEE. CDR3 region: CASSRDRNQPQHF. CDR3 nucleotide sequence: TGTGCCAGCAGTCGGGACAGAAATCAGCCCCAGCATTTT. Using reference TRBV5-8 and TRBJ1-5 for the parts outside the CDR3, the full variable domain is EAGVTQSPTHLIKTRGQQATLRCSPISGHTSVYWYQQALGLGLQFLLWYDEGEERNRGNFPPRFSGRQFPNYSSELNVNALELEDSALYLCASSRDRNQPQHFGDGTRLSIL.

V gene TRBV20-1 combines with J gene TRBJ2-5, with 7 bases fitting TRBD1. In germline, CDR1 is DFQATT, CDR2 SNEGSKA (reference sequence). The V and J ends lost 4 bases and 5 bases, in that order; junction bases with no gene match: 1. This CDR3 has 11 residues. CDR3 coding DNA: TGCAGTGCTATAGGGGGCGAGACCCAGTACTTC. Residues: CSAIGGETQYF.

The gene calls are TRBV9 and TRBJ2-7, with 9 positions matching TRBD2. V was pared by 0 bases and J by 5 bases, with 6 bases of the junction left unmatched. The germline gives CDR1 SGDLS, CDR2 YYNGEE. The CDR3 runs 15 residues. The CDR3 DNA reads as TGTGCCAGCAGCGTAGGCCTAGCGGGATCCCACGAGCAGTACTTC. Translation gives CASSVGLAGSHEQYF.

The chain links TRBV6-6 to TRBJ1-1; D is ambiguous. With 6 bases removed from V and 2 bases from J, the gap between germline ends came to 16 bases. There are 15 residues in the CDR3. Looked up from germline, CDR1 is MNHNY and CDR2 is SVGAGI (reference sequence). CDR3 sequence (DNA): TGTGCCAGCAGGGCCGCGGCAGGACCTAACACTGAAGCTTTCTTT. Encoded protein: CASRAAAGPNTEAFF.

V usage is TRBV5-1 and J usage is TRBJ1-4; D is uncertain. V dropped 5 bases and J dropped 3 bases, with 8 bases sitting between them. CDR1 SGHRS and CDR2 YFSETQ come from the germline V gene. The CDR3 sequence is 13 residues long. Here the CDR3 reads CASSPTSNEKLFF. CDR3 DNA: TGCGCCAGCAGTCCGACCTCTAATGAAAAACTGTTTTTT.

CDR3 sequence: CASRSTGVRNQPQHF. The CDR3 nucleotides are TGTGCCAGCAGGTCGACAGGGGTGAGGAACCAGCCCCAGCATTTT. This chain uses TRBV28 with TRBJ1-5; 8 positions match TRBD1. The CDR3 totals 15 residues. V lost 6 bases and J lost 7; bases outside the gene matches: 11. Looked up from germline, CDR1 is MDHEN and CDR2 is SYDVKM.

V gene TRBV5-4 combines with J gene TRBJ2-7; 9 nucleotides align to TRBD2. Germline CDR1 is SGHNT and CDR2 is YYREEE (reference sequence). The CDR3 contains 15 residues. J gave up 2 bases and V 0 bases, and 3 bases lay outside the gene matches. CDR3 residues: CASSLVGLAPYEQYF. CDR3 coding DNA: TGTGCCAGCAGCTTGGTGGGACTAGCTCCCTACGAGCAGTACTTC.

CDR3 nucleotides: TGCGCCAGCAGTGAGTCAACGGCTGGAGAGACCCAGTACTTC. Protein sequence: CASSESTAGETQYF. This chain uses TRBV10-1 with TRBJ2-5; no firm D call. This CDR3 contains 14 residues. V lost 0 bases and J 4 bases, leaving 9 bases between the germline ends. Germline V gives CDR1 WNHNN, CDR2 SYGVQD (reference sequence).

The chain employs TRBV18 and TRBJ2-7; 12 bases match TRBD1. The germline gives CDR1 KGHSH, CDR2 LQKENI. The trim removed 1 base at V and 4 bases at J, leaving 2 bases unmatched. The CDR3 spans 15 residues. CDR3 sequence reads: CASSPQGQGAYEQYF. The CDR3, as DNA: TGTGCCAGCTCACCACAGGGACAGGGGGCTTACGAGCAGTACTTC.

Only a few counts were recorded for this clone. The J gene is TRBJ2-7, the V gene TRBV15; D tentatively fits TRBD1 or TRBD2 (5 bases each). V lost 1 base and J lost 0, with 7 bases in between. CDR1 and CDR2 (germline): LNHNV, YYDKDF (reference sequence). This CDR3 has 14 residues. This CDR3 reads CATSRGDASYEQYF. The CDR3 DNA is TGTGCCACCAGCAGAGGGGACGCCTCCTACGAGCAGTACTTC. Full variable domain (rest looked up from reference TRBV15 and TRBJ2-7): DAMVIQNPRYQVTQFGKPVTLSCSQTLNHNVMYWYQQKSSQAPKLLFHYYDKDFNNEADTPDNFQSRRPNTSFCFLDIRSPGLGDTAMYLCATSRGDASYEQYFGPGTRLTVT.

V gene TRBV7-9 combines with J gene TRBJ2-5, with 9 bases that match TRBD2. CDR3 length: 14 residues. V was pared by 4 bases and J by 1 base, with 1 base of the junction left unmatched. Germline-derived CDR1 and CDR2 are SEHNR and FQNEAQ (reference sequence). The CDR3 DNA reads as TGTGCCAGCAGCTCAGCGGGGGGCCAAGAGACCCAGTACTTC. This sequence encodes CASSSAGGQETQYF.

In this sample, this clone turned up once. The chain combines TRBV7-2 with TRBJ2-7; D might be TRBD2 (6 bases). The CDR3 loop spans 15 amino acids. Trimming pared 6 bases from V and 3 bases from J, leaving 18 bases between. In germline, CDR1 is SGHTA, CDR2 FQGNSA. The CDR3 protein is CASSLATEGGYEQYF. DNA for the CDR3: TGTGCCAGCAGTCTTGCTACGGAGGGCGGCTACGAGCAGTACTTC.

The chain is built from TRBV5-1 and TRBJ2-7; TRBD2 aligns across 7 bases. Germline CDR1 SGHRS, CDR2 YFSETQ. Losses at the gene ends were 0 bases for V and 5 bases for J; bases not matched to a gene: 8. CDR3 length: 15 amino acids. CDR3 bases: TGCGCCAGCAGCTTGGGTCTAGCGGCGGTGAACGAGCAGTACTTC. It yields the protein CASSLGLAAVNEQYF.

This rearrangement joins TRBV6-1 to TRBJ1-3; no definite D call. This CDR3 has 17 amino acids. The V gene's germline CDR1 is MNHNS and CDR2 SASEGT. Trimming stripped 8 bases from V and 0 bases from J, with 20 bases between. CDR3 nucleotide sequence: TGTGCCAGCGGTGCCGCGAGCTCCTCGAGCTCTGGAAACACCATATATTTT. As protein: CASGAASSSSSGNTIYF.

CDR3 in DNA: TGCGCCAGCAGCCGGGACAGGGGGGTCTACAATGAGCAGTTCTTC. Its protein product is CASSRDRGVYNEQFF. The chain links TRBV5-1 to TRBJ2-1; 11 bases agree with TRBD1. Germline assignment: CDR1 SGHRS and CDR2 YFSETQ. With V trimmed by 4 bases and J by 3 bases, 3 bases remained unmatched. This CDR3 spans 15 amino acids.

This clone was counted between two and nine times. The chain uses TRBV19 and TRBJ2-7; the match to TRBD1 covers 9 bases. The CDR3 covers 16 residues. The germline V gene encodes CDR1 LNHDA and CDR2 SQIVND (reference sequence). Unmatched junction bases numbered 11, after V lost 3 bases and J lost 5 bases. The CDR3 protein is CASSISAGTGIDEQYF. CDR3 coding DNA: TGTGCCAGTAGTATCAGCGCCGGGACAGGGATCGACGAGCAGTACTTC.

The chain recombines TRBV6-6 with TRBJ1-5, with a tentative D call TRBD1 (6 bases). V lost 2 bases and J lost 4, with 12 bases in between. The CDR3 has 15 amino acids. Germline-derived CDR1 and CDR2 are MNHNY and SVGAGI (reference sequence). The CDR3 DNA sequence: TGTGCCAGCAGTTACCCTGGACAGACTAATCAGCCCCAGCATTTT. Translating gives CASSYPGQTNQPQHF.

The chain recombines TRBV28 with TRBJ2-6, with 11 positions matching TRBD2. The CDR3 has 18 amino acids. V lost 7 bases and J lost 0; bases outside the gene matches: 8. Germline CDR1 MDHEN, CDR2 SYDVKM. This chain's CDR3 is CASNPGLAEPSGANVLTF. The CDR3 nucleotides are TGTGCCAGCAACCCGGGACTAGCGGAACCCTCTGGGGCCAACGTCCTGACTTTC.

The rearrangement links TRBV7-3 to TRBJ2-1; D is uncertain. The CDR3 loop spans 15 amino acids. The V end lost 5 bases, the J end lost 1 base, and 12 bases lay between the germline ends. Germline CDR1 SGHTA, CDR2 FQGTGA. CDR3 in amino acids: CASSLGPVSYNEQFF. As DNA, the CDR3 is TGTGCCAGCAGCCTTGGGCCGGTATCCTACAATGAGCAGTTCTTC.

V gene TRBV19 combines with J gene TRBJ1-1; tentatively, D is TRBD1 (6 bases). Trimming shortened V by 8 bases and J by 4 bases, and 17 bases separated the two germline ends. The CDR3 spans 14 residues. Germline CDR1 is LNHDA and CDR2 is SQIVND (reference sequence). CDR3 nucleotide sequence: TGTGCCAGTTACCCTAACAGGGACGGCACTGAAGCTTTCTTT. Its protein is CASYPNRDGTEAFF. Full variable domain (rest looked up from reference TRBV19 and TRBJ1-1): DGGITQSPKYLFRKEGQNVTLSCEQNLNHDAMYWYRQDPGQGLRLIYYSQIVNDFQKGDIAEGYSVSREKKESFPLTVTSAQKNPTAFYLCASYPNRDGTEAFFGQGTRLTVV.

The rearrangement joins TRBV6-1 to TRBJ2-1; maybe TRBD2 (6 bases). The germline CDR1 and CDR2 sequences are MNHNS and SASEGT. V lost 6 bases, J lost 4 bases, and 10 bases lay in between. CDR3 length: 13 residues. For the CDR3, the DNA is TGTGCCAGCAGACTAGCCGGATACAATGAGCAGTTCTTC. Its translation is CASRLAGYNEQFF.

The chain joins TRBV7-2 to TRBJ2-3; no clear D. This CDR3 comprises 13 residues. Between the trimmed V and J ends, which lost 4 bases and 6 bases, there was a span of 11 bases. Germline V gene lookup returns CDR1 SGHTA and CDR2 FQGNSA. The CDR3 region has the DNA TGTGCCAGCAGCTCCGATTTGGGGGATACGCAGTATTTT. It codes for CASSSDLGDTQYF.

CDR3 DNA sequence: TGTGCCAGCAGCTTGGCCTCGAACACTGAAGCTTTCTTT. Its translation is CASSLASNTEAFF. The rearrangement uses TRBV5-4 and TRBJ1-1; D is unresolved. The V gene's germline CDR1 is SGHNT and CDR2 YYREEE (reference sequence). V was cut by 0 bases and J by 1 base, with 4 bases left in between. This CDR3 has 13 residues.

The V and J genes are TRBV19 and TRBJ1-2; D might be TRBD1 (6 bases). In germline, CDR1 is LNHDA, CDR2 SQIVND (reference sequence). This CDR3 contains 15 residues. With 3 bases removed from V and 2 bases from J, the gap between germline ends came to 13 bases. CDR3 sequence reads: CASSMKWQGNYGYTF. The DNA for the CDR3 is TGTGCCAGTAGTATGAAGTGGCAGGGGAACTATGGCTACACCTTC.

The rearrangement links TRBV4-2 to TRBJ2-3; weak D call: TRBD1 (6 bases). The CDR3 covers 18 residues. With 0 bases removed from V and 0 bases from J, the gap between germline ends came to 16 bases. CDR1 is LGHNA and CDR2 is YNFKEQ in the germline V gene. The CDR3 region is CASSQELRQVASTDTQYF. The CDR3 DNA sequence: TGTGCCAGCAGCCAAGAACTAAGACAGGTAGCTAGCACAGATACGCAGTATTTT.